These 23 T cell receptor beta chains originate from one sample sequenced in a study of CD8 T cells in Susac syndrome (dated by TCRdb to between 2018 and 2021). Library construction relied on the immunoSEQ multiplex PCR assay. RNA was extracted using the RNeasy kit, and about 0.45 to 1 microgram was reverse transcribed with random hexamers. TCRdb cleaned the public reads at Q25 with fastp, built clones with MiXCR and kept in-frame beta chains. Each entry merges the rows of one CDR3 protein and shows their most common DNA and genes. The sample table records about 200,000 distinct CDR3 sequences; 85% to 95% of these occur just once. About 0.094% of the sample lies in the top ten. Sequenced material: CD4+ T cells from PBMCs. These receptors originate from a human donor in good health.

V and J are TRBV15 and TRBJ2-4; D is unclear. The CDR3 is made up of 15 amino acids. Trimming removed 6 bases at V and 0 bases at J, with 12 bases between. CDR1 and CDR2 (germline): LNHNV, YYDKDF (reference sequence). This CDR3 is CATSSRAIAKNIQYF. As DNA, the CDR3 is TGTGCCACCAGTTCCCGAGCGATAGCCAAAAACATTCAGTACTTC.

The J gene is TRBJ2-1, the V gene TRBV27, with D maybe TRBD1 (5 bases). The germline V and J ends were trimmed by 7 bases and 5 bases, with 18 bases remaining between them. The CDR3 length is 15 residues. CDR1 and CDR2 from the germline V gene are MNHEY and SMNVEV (reference sequence). In nucleotides, the CDR3 is TGTGCCAGCACCCCGGGTAGGGGTGTGGACAATGAGCAGTTCTTC. It translates to CASTPGRGVDNEQFF.

The chain has TRBV18 and TRBJ1-1, with a possible D match to TRBD1 (6 bases). The germline V gene encodes CDR1 KGHSH and CDR2 LQKENI. CDR3 length: 14 residues. Trimming pared 3 bases from V and 3 bases from J, leaving 11 bases between. The CDR3, as DNA: TGTGCCAGCTCACCGAGGGGGGTGGACACTGAAGCTTTCTTT. It specifies CASSPRGVDTEAFF. Looking up the rest from reference TRBV18 and TRBJ1-1 gives the full variable domain: NAGVMQNPRHLVRRRGQEARLRCSPMKGHSHVYWYRQLPEEGLKFMVYLQKENIIDESGMPKERFSAEFPKEGPSILRIQQVVRGDSAAYFCASSPRGVDTEAFFGQGTRLTVV.

V usage is TRBV6-2 or TRBV6-3 and J usage is TRBJ2-5; perhaps TRBD2 as D (6 bases). Trimming took off 2 bases at V and 1 base at J, with 8 bases between the two ends. There are 14 residues in the CDR3. Per the germline V gene, CDR1 is MNHEY and CDR2 is SVGEGT. The CDR3 region is CASSYAGTQETQYF. The DNA for the CDR3 is TGTGCCAGCAGTTACGCGGGGACCCAAGAGACCCAGTACTTC.

CDR3 in DNA: TGTGCCACCCAGGACGCAGGTGGCTCTACCGGGGAGCTGTTTTTT. This encodes CATQDAGGSTGELFF. The gene calls are TRBV24-1 and TRBJ2-2; D is ambiguous. The CDR3 is made up of 15 amino acids. V gave up 9 bases and J gave up 5 bases, with 18 bases separating them. The germline V gene has CDR1 KGHDR and CDR2 SFDVKD.

V is TRBV5-4 and J is TRBJ2-3; TRBD2 agrees at 10 bases. The CDR3 is 15 residues long. V lost 1 base, J lost 5 bases, and 4 bases stayed unmatched. Germline V gives CDR1 SGHNT, CDR2 YYREEE (reference sequence). Here the CDR3 reads CASSLPSGGGDTQYF. The CDR3 DNA is TGTGCCAGCAGCTTGCCTAGCGGGGGTGGAGATACGCAGTATTTT.

This clonotype was counted once. This sequence joins TRBV6-5 and TRBJ2-2; D is uncertain. Germline lookup yields CDR1 MNHEY and CDR2 SVGAGI. V lost 0 bases to trimming and J lost 6 bases, with 8 bases between them. The CDR3 sequence is 14 residues long. The CDR3, as DNA: TGTGCCAGCAGTTACTCGTCCTCGGCCGGGGAGCTGTTTTTT. As protein: CASSYSSSAGELFF.

The chain joins TRBV12-3 or TRBV12-4 to TRBJ1-6, with D uncertain. V shed 7 bases and J shed 1 base, with 11 bases lying between them. The CDR3 is made up of 15 amino acids. CDR3 bases: TGTGCCAGCACCCTGGAAACTTCCTATAATTCACCCCTCCACTTT. It yields the protein CASTLETSYNSPLHF.

The CDR3 protein is CASSVVGGGPSNEQFF. Written as DNA, the CDR3 is TGTGCCAGCAGCGTAGTTGGGGGAGGTCCTTCCAATGAGCAGTTCTTC. The rearrangement joins TRBV9 to TRBJ2-1, with D perhaps matching TRBD2 (6 bases). CDR1 is SGDLS, CDR2 YYNGEE, per germline. Trimming left V 0 bases short and J 6 bases short, with 16 bases between. This CDR3 has 16 residues.

This clonotype was counted only a few times. The rearrangement uses TRBV12-3 or TRBV12-4 and TRBJ2-5, with D possibly being TRBD1 (5 bases). CDR3 length: 13 amino acids. Trimming removed 3 bases at V and 7 bases at J, with 12 bases between. CDR3 bases: TGTGCCAGCAGTTTTGGGCAGGGTGGGACCCAGTACTTC. It encodes CASSFGQGGTQYF.

The chain links TRBV6-5 to TRBJ2-3; D is uncertain. V lost 0 bases, J lost 6 bases, and 7 bases lay in between. Germline CDR1 is MNHEY and CDR2 is SVGAGI. The CDR3 has 13 amino acids. The CDR3, as DNA: TGTGCCAGCAGTTACTCGCGCAGTGATACGCAGTATTTT. Encoded protein: CASSYSRSDTQYF.

The gene calls are TRBV15 and TRBJ1-5; tentatively, D is TRBD1 (6 bases). The CDR3 runs to 16 residues. CDR1 and CDR2 (germline): LNHNV, YYDKDF (reference sequence). The V end was cut by 0 bases, the J end by 6 bases, with 15 bases between. CDR3: CATSRDLSRGGQPQHF. The CDR3 nucleotides read TGTGCCACCAGCAGAGATCTCAGCAGGGGCGGTCAGCCCCAGCATTTT.

This chain links TRBV3-1 with TRBJ2-3; D is unclear. The CDR3 is 13 amino acids. Trimming stripped 0 bases from V and 4 bases from J, with 5 bases between. Germline values: CDR1 LGHDT, CDR2 YNNKEL (reference sequence). The CDR3 region is CASSQDRSDTQYF. The CDR3 region has the DNA TGTGCCAGCAGCCAAGATAGGTCAGATACGCAGTATTTT.

The V gene is TRBV20-1, the J gene TRBJ1-6; 7 bases line up with TRBD1. V shed 1 base, J shed 7 bases, and the junction held 13 bases outside the gene matches. This CDR3 has 17 amino acids. Germline CDR1 is DFQATT and CDR2 is SNEGSKA (reference sequence). CDR3 coding DNA: TGCAGTGCTAGAGTCTTCACCGGGACAGCCTCGAATTCACCCCTCCACTTT. Translation: CSARVFTGTASNSPLHF.

This clonotype was counted a few times. The gene calls are TRBV29-1 and TRBJ1-5; D perhaps matches TRBD1 (6 bases). The CDR3 totals 13 residues. The germline gives CDR1 SQVTM, CDR2 ANQGSEA. V dropped 4 bases and J dropped 6 bases, with 13 bases sitting between them. This CDR3 reads CSVGGGRGQPQHF. The CDR3, as DNA: TGCAGCGTTGGCGGGGGCAGGGGTCAGCCCCAGCATTTT.

The gene calls are TRBV18 and TRBJ2-7; tentative D call: TRBD1 (6 bases). The CDR3 totals 14 residues. Germline V lookup: CDR1 KGHSH, CDR2 LQKENI. The ends were cut back, 3 bases at V and 0 bases at J, with 9 bases in the middle. Written as DNA, the CDR3 is TGTGCCAGCTCACCGGGACATAGCTCCTACGAGCAGTACGTC. Translating it yields CASSPGHSSYEQYV.

The gene calls are TRBV3-1 and TRBJ1-2; D remains ambiguous. The V end lost 0 bases, the J end lost 9 bases, and 5 bases lay between the germline ends. From germline, CDR1 is LGHDT and CDR2 YNNKEL (reference sequence). CDR3 size: 11 residues. CDR3 sequence reads: CASSQDDSYTF. Written as DNA, the CDR3 is TGTGCCAGCAGCCAAGACGATAGCTACACCTTC.

This chain connects TRBV28 to TRBJ2-1, with TRBD2 identical over 7 bases. J lost 6 bases, V lost 4 bases, and 12 bases had no gene match. The CDR3 has 16 residues. CDR1 and CDR2 from the germline V gene are MDHEN and SYDVKM. The CDR3 region is CASSSESGLVGNEQFF. The CDR3 DNA sequence: TGTGCCAGCAGTTCCGAAAGCGGACTAGTCGGCAATGAGCAGTTCTTC.

This rearrangement joins TRBV9 to TRBJ2-1, with D possibly matching TRBD2 (5 bases). With 0 bases removed from V and 7 bases from J, the gap between germline ends came to 14 bases. Germline CDR1 is SGDLS and CDR2 is YYNGEE. This CDR3 region has 15 residues. The DNA for the CDR3 is TGTGCCAGCAGCGTAGTCGCGTACCCGGGGAATGAGCAGTTCTTC. Its protein is CASSVVAYPGNEQFF. Drawing the rest from reference TRBV9 and TRBJ2-1, the complete variable domain is DSGVTQTPKHLITATGQRVTLRCSPRSGDLSVYWYQQSLDQGLQFLIQYYNGEERAKGNILERFSAQQFPDLHSELNLSSLELGDSALYFCASSVVAYPGNEQFFGPGTRLTVL.

This clonotype appeared a single time. The CDR3 sequence is CASSQFVDRDTGELFF. The DNA for the CDR3 is TGTGCCAGCAGCCAATTCGTGGACAGGGACACCGGGGAGCTGTTTTTT. The chain combines TRBV14 with TRBJ2-2, with TRBD1 matching 8 bases. Looked up from germline, CDR1 is SGHDN and CDR2 is FVKESK. The V and J ends lost 2 bases and 3 bases, in that order; junction bases with no gene match: 5. The length of the CDR3 is 16 residues.

This chain joins TRBV27 and TRBJ2-5; 14 nucleotides line up with TRBD2. The CDR3 contains 17 residues. From germline, CDR1 is MNHEY and CDR2 SMNVEV (reference sequence). The V gene end was trimmed by 4 bases and the J gene end by 5 bases; junction bases not matched to a gene: 9. The CDR3 coding sequence is TGTGCCAGCAGTTCCCCCGGACTAGCGGGAGGCTTGGAGACCCAGTACTTC. It translates to CASSSPGLAGGLETQYF.

Only a few counts were recorded for this clonotype. This chain joins TRBV18 and TRBJ2-1; no firm D call. Germline V CDR1 and CDR2: KGHSH, LQKENI. This CDR3 contains 12 residues. Trimming took 2 bases from V and 6 from J, leaving 5 bases between them. CDR3 region: CASSPTSNEQFF. The CDR3 DNA sequence: TGTGCCAGCTCACCAACCAGCAATGAGCAGTTCTTC.

The J gene is TRBJ2-7, the V gene TRBV5-1; perhaps TRBD2 as D (6 bases). The CDR3 runs to 12 residues. Germline V CDR1 and CDR2: SGHRS, YFSETQ. V was cut by 0 bases and J by 6 bases, with 7 bases left in between. In DNA, the CDR3 is TGCGCCAGCAGCTTGGTGGGGGGCGAGCAGTACGTC. It codes for CASSLVGGEQYV.